These 25 T cell receptor beta chains share one sample of origin, sequenced in a study of cytomegalovirus exposure and HLA in healthy donors. The PCR made use of 60 Vbeta and 13 Jbeta primers. Only in-frame clones appear in the TCRdb table, and some are missing; sequencing was by immunoSEQ multiplex PCR. The repertoire holds about 55,000 clones, with about 67% as singletons. Sequenced material: PBMCs. Receptors originate from a man aged 40-49 years in good health and CMV-seropositive.

This rearrangement joins TRBV7-2 to TRBJ1-1; 7 bases match TRBD1. Trimming took 2 bases from V and 1 from J; bases not matched to a gene: 4. The V gene's germline CDR1 is SGHTA and CDR2 FQGNSA. The CDR3 is made up of 15 amino acids. Here the CDR3 reads CASSLQGDPNTEAFF. DNA for the CDR3: TGTGCCAGCAGCTTACAGGGGGATCCGAACACTGAAGCTTTCTTT.

The chain employs TRBV4-1 and TRBJ1-2; 10 bases fit TRBD1. The CDR3 sequence is 18 residues long. J lost 8 bases, V lost 0 bases, and 15 bases had no gene match. The V gene's germline CDR1 is MGHRA and CDR2 YSYEKL. CDR3 sequence: CASSQEGLDRGAPRGYTF. CDR3 sequence (DNA): TGCGCCAGCAGCCAAGAAGGATTGGACAGGGGGGCCCCAAGAGGCTACACCTTC.

The rearrangement uses TRBV18 and TRBJ2-7; the match to TRBD1 covers 11 bases. Trimming took 2 bases from V and 7 from J; bases not matched to a gene: 7. CDR1 KGHSH and CDR2 LQKENI come from the germline V gene. The CDR3 spans 15 residues. CDR3 loop: CASSPIGQGAREQYF. DNA of the CDR3: TGTGCCAGCTCACCAATAGGACAGGGGGCTAGAGAGCAGTACTTC.

J is TRBJ1-2 and V is TRBV7-9, with TRBD1 as a possible D gene (5 bases). The CDR3 contains 16 residues. V gave up 4 bases and J gave up 1 base, with 16 bases separating them. The V gene's germline CDR1 is SEHNR and CDR2 FQNEAQ (reference sequence). The CDR3 DNA is TGTGCCAGCAGCTCCAGCGGAGGGGTCCTTAACTATGGCTACACCTTC. Encoded protein: CASSSSGGVLNYGYTF.

The rearrangement joins TRBV5-1 to TRBJ2-5, with D possibly being TRBD2 (6 bases). V lost 4 bases and J lost 4, with 17 bases in between. The CDR3 contains 15 residues. The germline V gene has CDR1 SGHRS and CDR2 YFSETQ. The CDR3 coding sequence is TGCGCCAGCAGCCCCCCTCTGGAGGGTTCAGAGACCCAGTACTTC. Its protein is CASSPPLEGSETQYF. Using reference TRBV5-1 and TRBJ2-5 for the parts outside the CDR3, the full variable domain is KAGVTQTPRYLIKTRGQQVTLSCSPISGHRSVSWYQQTPGQGLQFLFEYFSETQRNKGNFPGRFSGRQFSNSRSEMNVSTLELGDSALYLCASSPPLEGSETQYFGPGTRLLVL.

This chain links TRBV7-2 with TRBJ2-3; a weak D match, TRBD2 (5 bases). The CDR3 is made up of 15 amino acids. Trimming stripped 0 bases from V and 1 base from J, with 8 bases between. Germline CDR1 reads SGHTA; CDR2 reads FQGNSA. The CDR3: CASSLATGGTDTQYF. As DNA, the CDR3 is TGTGCCAGCAGCTTAGCCACCGGGGGCACAGATACGCAGTATTTT. The variable domain in full, with the rest retrieved from reference TRBV7-2 and TRBJ2-3, is GAGVSQSPSNKVTEKGKDVELRCDPISGHTALYWYRQSLGQGLEFLIYFQGNSAPDKSGLPSDRFSAERTGGSVSTLTIQRTQQEDSAVYLCASSLATGGTDTQYFGPGTRLTVL.

This clone has more than one count but fewer than ten. The CDR3 reads CASSSLTGAETQYF. The CDR3 DNA follows: TGTGCCAGCAGCTCACTGACAGGGGCAGAGACCCAGTACTTC. The V call is TRBV7-9, the J call TRBJ2-5; 8 bases line up with TRBD1. The V gene end was trimmed by 4 bases and the J gene end by 4 bases; junction bases not matched to a gene: 5. CDR3 length equals 14 residues. Germline V gene lookup returns CDR1 SEHNR and CDR2 FQNEAQ (reference sequence).

This clone appeared a single time. The chain uses TRBV6-1 and TRBJ1-4, with 9 bases identical to TRBD1. J lost 4 bases, V lost 3 bases, and 3 bases had no gene match. This CDR3 is 15 amino acids long. In germline, CDR1 is MNHNS, CDR2 SASEGT. This CDR3 is CASSDMTGGNEKLFF. Here the CDR3 DNA reads TGTGCCAGCAGTGACATGACAGGGGGTAATGAAAAACTGTTTTTT.

This clone came up once. The CDR3 loop reads CASSGGQAGGYTF. The CDR3, as DNA: TGCGCCAGCAGCGGCGGACAGGCAGGAGGCTACACCTTC. The genes are TRBV5-1 and TRBJ1-2, with 7 bases aligning to TRBD1. Looked up from germline, CDR1 is SGHRS and CDR2 is YFSETQ. The CDR3 sequence is 13 residues long. V lost 4 bases to trimming and J lost 8 bases; unmatched junction nucleotides: 8.

This clone was observed a few times. The CDR3 loop is CASSKGVTTTAYEQYF. CDR3 bases: TGTGCCAGCAGCAAGGGGGTGACCACGACGGCCTACGAGCAGTACTTC. The chain has TRBV5-4 and TRBJ2-7; TRBD1 is a possible D gene (6 bases). Germline V gene sequence: CDR1 SGHNT, CDR2 YYREEE (reference sequence). This CDR3 is built from 16 residues. The V end was cut by 4 bases, the J end by 2 bases, with 19 bases between. The full variable domain, in which reference TRBV5-4 and TRBJ2-7 provide the parts outside the CDR3, is ETGVTQSPTHLIKTRGQQVTLRCSSQSGHNTVSWYQQALGQGPQFIFQYYREEENGRGNFPPRFSGLQFPNYSSELNVNALELDDSALYLCASSKGVTTTAYEQYFGPGTRLTVT.

This clone is a singleton in its sample. This sequence joins TRBV2 and TRBJ2-2; 8 bases are shared with TRBD2. There are 14 residues in the CDR3. After removal of 7 bases from V and 6 bases from J, the junction contained 7 bases not matched to a gene. Per germline, CDR1 SNHLY and CDR2 FYNNEI. CDR3 coding DNA: TGTGCCAGCATGTACGGGGGGGCCTCCGGGGAGCTGTTTTTT. As protein: CASMYGGASGELFF.

The rearrangement links TRBV7-8 to TRBJ1-1; TRBD1 agrees at 12 bases. The CDR3 contains 16 residues. CDR1 and CDR2 (germline): SGHVS, FQNEAQ. V was pared by 5 bases and J by 4 bases, with 8 bases of the junction left unmatched. In DNA, the CDR3 is TGTGCCAGCAGCCCCCGGGACAGGGGGCTTTTCACTGAAGCTTTCTTT. Its translation: CASSPRDRGLFTEAFF.

The chain employs TRBV7-3 and TRBJ1-1, with D possibly being TRBD1 (6 bases). Between the trimmed V and J ends, which lost 6 bases and 5 bases, there was a span of 16 bases. The length of the CDR3 is 14 residues. Per germline, CDR1 SGHTA and CDR2 FQGTGA. The CDR3 DNA sequence: TGTGCCAGCAGGCGGCGGGCAGGGGCAACTGAAGCTTTCTTT. It specifies CASRRRAGATEAFF.

The CDR3 sequence is CASSLAGREIEKLFF. For the CDR3, the DNA is TGTGCCAGCAGCTTGGCCGGCCGGGAAATTGAAAAACTGTTTTTT. V usage is TRBV5-6 and J usage is TRBJ1-4; no clear D. This CDR3 spans 15 amino acids. Trimming left V 0 bases short and J 7 bases short, with 13 bases between. Germline CDR1 SGHDT, CDR2 YYEEEE.

The genes are TRBV7-2 and TRBJ1-5; no firm D call. CDR1 and CDR2 from the germline V gene are SGHTA and FQGNSA. The V end lost 5 bases, the J end lost 4 bases, and 9 bases lay between the germline ends. The CDR3 is 13 amino acids. CDR3 protein: CASSPDYNQPQHF. The CDR3 DNA is TGTGCCAGCAGCCCTGACTATAATCAGCCCCAGCATTTT.

This chain connects TRBV11-3 to TRBJ2-2, with 7 bases fitting TRBD1. J was trimmed by 3 bases and V by 4 bases; bases with no gene match: 8. The length of the CDR3 is 16 residues. Germline lookup yields CDR1 SGHNT and CDR2 YENEEA. The CDR3 DNA reads as TGTGCCAGCAGCTCGGGACAGAGCCACTACACCGGGGAGCTGTTTTTT. It yields the protein CASSSGQSHYTGELFF.

The chain joins TRBV7-2 to TRBJ2-3; no definite D call. The germline V gene has CDR1 SGHTA and CDR2 FQGNSA. With 1 base removed from V and 0 bases from J, the gap between germline ends came to 5 bases. The CDR3 has 14 residues. DNA of the CDR3: TGTGCCAGCAGCTTAGTCGGGAGCACAGATACGCAGTATTTT. Amino acid sequence: CASSLVGSTDTQYF. The variable domain in full, with the rest retrieved from reference TRBV7-2 and TRBJ2-3, is GAGVSQSPSNKVTEKGKDVELRCDPISGHTALYWYRQSLGQGLEFLIYFQGNSAPDKSGLPSDRFSAERTGGSVSTLTIQRTQQEDSAVYLCASSLVGSTDTQYFGPGTRLTVL.

The rearrangement uses TRBV5-6 and TRBJ2-7, with D maybe TRBD1 (5 bases). The CDR3 covers 13 residues. The V end was cut by 0 bases, the J end by 3 bases, with 7 bases between. CDR1 is SGHDT and CDR2 is YYEEEE in the germline V gene. Here the CDR3 DNA reads TGTGCCAGCAGCTTGGGGGGCCTCTACGAGCAGTACTTC. This codes for CASSLGGLYEQYF.

The sample holds one count of this clone. The chain employs TRBV10-1 and TRBJ1-3; D is unclear. The V gene lost 5 bases and the J gene lost 2 bases, with 7 bases spanning the gap. Germline loops: CDR1 WNHNN, CDR2 SYGVQD (reference sequence). The CDR3 loop spans 13 amino acids. In DNA form, the CDR3 reads TGCGCCAGCAGTTCCATCCCTGGAAACACCATATATTTT. As protein: CASSSIPGNTIYF.

The rearrangement links TRBV4-3 to TRBJ1-1; the D gene is possibly TRBD1 (6 bases). V was pared by 4 bases and J by 8 bases, with 14 bases between. There are 13 residues in the CDR3. CDR1 and CDR2 from the germline V gene are LGHNA and YSLEER. The CDR3 DNA reads TGCGCCAGCAGCCTACAGGGTAGAGGGGAAGCTTTCTTT. Residues: CASSLQGRGEAFF.

This clone has a handful of counts. This chain links TRBV5-8 with TRBJ2-3; 13 nucleotides line up with TRBD2. The junction had 7 bases not matched to a gene; V was cut back by 1 base and J by 5 bases. CDR3 length: 17 amino acids. Germline loops: CDR1 SGHTS, CDR2 YDEGEE. The CDR3 DNA reads as TGTGCCAGCAGCTTGCGTACTTGGACTAGCGGGGGAGATACGCAGTATTTT. The encoded protein is CASSLRTWTSGGDTQYF.

The chain is built from TRBV4-3 and TRBJ2-7; no firm D call. This CDR3 has 13 amino acids. Trimming pared 4 bases from V and 4 bases from J, leaving 11 bases between. CDR1 and CDR2 (germline): LGHNA, YSLEER. In DNA, the CDR3 is TGCGCCAGCAGCCTGGCTCACGGGTACGAGCAGTACTTC. Encoded protein: CASSLAHGYEQYF.

This chain links TRBV5-1 with TRBJ2-6; 9 nucleotides agree with TRBD1. V lost 0 bases and J lost 0; bases outside the gene matches: 7. The CDR3 length is 19 residues. Germline lookup yields CDR1 SGHRS and CDR2 YFSETQ. The CDR3 sequence: CASSLEGTGRLSGANVLTF. DNA of the CDR3: TGCGCCAGCAGCTTGGAAGGGACAGGGAGGCTCTCTGGGGCCAACGTCCTGACTTTC.

This clone was counted ten times or more. The V gene is TRBV4-1, the J gene TRBJ1-1; TRBD1 matches at 10 bases. From germline, CDR1 is MGHRA and CDR2 YSYEKL. J gave up 4 bases and V 4 bases, and 6 bases lay outside the gene matches. The CDR3 loop spans 15 amino acids. DNA for the CDR3: TGCGCCAGCAGCCTTCGACAGGGGGCGAGCACTGAAGCTTTCTTT. This sequence encodes CASSLRQGASTEAFF.

V gene TRBV27 combines with J gene TRBJ2-3; 8 bases align to TRBD1. Germline assignment: CDR1 MNHEY and CDR2 SMNVEV (reference sequence). CDR3 length equals 13 residues. The junction had 4 bases not matched to a gene; V was cut back by 3 bases and J by 8 bases. The CDR3 DNA reads as TGTGCCAGCAGTTTTCCCGACAGGGGTACGCAGTATTTT. Protein: CASSFPDRGTQYF.